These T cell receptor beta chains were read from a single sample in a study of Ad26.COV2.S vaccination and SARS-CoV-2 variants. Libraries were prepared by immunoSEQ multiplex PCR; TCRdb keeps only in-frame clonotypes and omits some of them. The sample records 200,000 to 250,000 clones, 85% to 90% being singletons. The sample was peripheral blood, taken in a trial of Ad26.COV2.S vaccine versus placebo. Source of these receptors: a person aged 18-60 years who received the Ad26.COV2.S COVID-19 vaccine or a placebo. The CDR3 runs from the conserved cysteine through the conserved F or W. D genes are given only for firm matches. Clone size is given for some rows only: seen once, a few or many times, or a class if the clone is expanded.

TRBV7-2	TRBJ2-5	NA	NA	CASSPQGGGLGSETQYF	TGTGCCAGCAGCCCTCAGGGTGGAGGGTTGGGGTCGGAGACCCAGTACTTC
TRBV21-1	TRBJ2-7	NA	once	CASSSQDSTYEQYF	TGTGCCAGCAGCTCCCAAGACAGCACCTACGAGCAGTACTTC
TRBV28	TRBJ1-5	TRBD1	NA	CASTTGQGLSNQPQHF	TGTGCCAGCACCACCGGACAGGGCCTTAGCAATCAGCCCCAGCATTTT
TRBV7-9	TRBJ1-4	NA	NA	CASSLLDMYEKLFF	TGTGCCAGCAGCTTACTGGACATGTACGAAAAACTGTTTTTT
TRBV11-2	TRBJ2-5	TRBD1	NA	CASRLDREETQYF	TGTGCCAGCAGGTTGGACAGGGAAGAGACCCAGTACTTC
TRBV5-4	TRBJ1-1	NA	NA	CASSLDSMNTEAFF	TGTGCCAGCAGCCTGGACAGCATGAACACTGAAGCTTTCTTT
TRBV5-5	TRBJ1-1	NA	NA	CASSLGVAAVAEAFF	TGTGCCAGCAGCTTGGGGGTGGCGGCGGTCGCTGAAGCTTTCTTT
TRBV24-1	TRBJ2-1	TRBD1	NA	CATRGRRGHNEQFF	TGTGCCACCAGGGGAAGAAGGGGGCACAATGAGCAGTTCTTC
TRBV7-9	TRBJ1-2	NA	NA	CASSLELRTHGYTF	TGTGCCAGCAGCTTAGAGTTGCGTACCCATGGCTACACCTTC
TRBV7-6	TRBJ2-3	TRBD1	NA	CASSLVPGQGQNTQYF	TGTGCCAGCAGCTTAGTACCGGGACAGGGGCAAAATACGCAGTATTTT
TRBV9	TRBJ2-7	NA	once	CASSGPSREQYF	TGTGCCAGCAGCGGGCCATCTCGGGAGCAGTACTTC
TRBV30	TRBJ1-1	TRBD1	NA	CASTRGTGTEAFF	TGTGCCTCCACCAGGGGGACGGGAACTGAAGCTTTCTTT
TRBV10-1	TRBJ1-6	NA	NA	CASSLTASSYNSPLHF	TGCGCCAGCAGCTTGACAGCCAGCTCCTATAATTCACCCCTCCACTTT
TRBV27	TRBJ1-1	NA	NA	CASSPGGHTEAFF	TGTGCCAGCAGTCCTGGGGGTCACACTGAAGCTTTCTTT
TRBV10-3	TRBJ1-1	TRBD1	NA	CAITPTGGNTEAFF	TGTGCCATCACCCCGACAGGGGGGAACACTGAAGCTTTCTTT
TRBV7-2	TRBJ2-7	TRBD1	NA	CASSFAADRVYEQYF	TGTGCCAGCAGCTTTGCCGCAGACAGGGTCTACGAGCAGTACTTC
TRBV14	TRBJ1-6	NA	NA	CASSQGWSTSPLHF	TGTGCCAGCAGCCAAGGGTGGTCTACTTCACCCCTCCACTTT
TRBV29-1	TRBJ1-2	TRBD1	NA	CSVTRQDRARYGYTF	TGCAGCGTTACCCGACAGGACAGGGCTAGGTATGGCTACACCTTC
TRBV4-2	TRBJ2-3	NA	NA	CASSQEATGLGADTQYF	TGTGCCAGCAGCCAAGAAGCCACAGGCCTTGGCGCAGATACGCAGTATTTT
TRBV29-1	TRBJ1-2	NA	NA	CSVEAGKGYTF	TGCAGCGTTGAAGCTGGGAAAGGCTACACCTTC
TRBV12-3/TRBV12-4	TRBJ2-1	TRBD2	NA	CASRLALEQFF	TGTGCCAGCCGACTAGCTCTTGAGCAGTTCTTC
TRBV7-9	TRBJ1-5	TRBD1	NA	CASSLGQGAYQPQHF	TGTGCCAGCAGCTTAGGACAGGGAGCATATCAGCCCCAGCATTTT
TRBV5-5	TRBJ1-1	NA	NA	CASSLFQSEGSGRMNTEAFF	TGTGCCAGCAGCTTGTTCCAGTCGGAGGGGTCCGGACGAATGAACACTGAAGCTTTCTTT
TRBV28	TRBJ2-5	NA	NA	CASSRSGRQETQYF	TGTGCCAGCAGCAGGTCGGGGCGCCAAGAGACCCAGTACTTC
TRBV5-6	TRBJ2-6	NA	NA	CASSSGASGANVLTF	TGTGCCAGCAGCTCTGGAGCCTCTGGGGCCAACGTCCTGACTTTC
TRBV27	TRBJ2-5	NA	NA	CASSSHGETQYF	TGTGCCAGCAGTTCTCATGGAGAGACCCAGTACTTC